These 19 T cell receptor beta chains originate from one sample sequenced in a study of blood T cells in healthy people across ages (dated by TCRdb to about 2015). The library was prepared using 5' RACE. Sequencing was performed on an Illumina HiSeq 2500. A second roughly 7 to 11 cycle PCR used a sample-barcoded 5' primer and a J-beta primer mix. TCRdb trimmed public reads at Q25 via fastp, called clones via MiXCR and kept in-frame beta chains. Merged by CDR3 protein, the rows form single entries marked with the most common genes and DNA. The sample records 700,000 or so distinct CDR3 sequences, approximately 40% of which are singletons. Together, the top ten hold 30% of the sample. Sequences were obtained from blood. These receptors all come from a man older than 75 in good health.

This chain connects TRBV28 to TRBJ1-4; tentatively, D is TRBD1 (5 bases). Germline CDR1 reads MDHEN; CDR2 reads SYDVKM. The length of the CDR3 is 14 residues. Trimming stripped 7 bases from V and 8 bases from J, with 17 bases between. Written as DNA, the CDR3 is TGTGCCAGCACCGGGACCGCCCCGGAGGAAAAACTGTTTTTT. This codes for CASTGTAPEEKLFF.

The rearrangement uses TRBV11-2 and TRBJ2-7; D perhaps matches TRBD1 (6 bases). V was cut by 1 base and J by 5 bases, with 18 bases left in between. The length of the CDR3 is 16 residues. The V gene's germline CDR1 is SGHAT and CDR2 FQNNGV. The CDR3 DNA follows: TGTGCCAGCAGCTTAGGAACGGCAGGGGATTTTGACGAGCAGTACTTC. Encoded protein: CASSLGTAGDFDEQYF.

This chain uses TRBV5-1 with TRBJ2-7; 7 bases are a match to TRBD2. V lost 5 bases and J lost 6; bases outside the gene matches: 8. This CDR3 has 13 residues. Per the germline V gene, CDR1 is SGHRS and CDR2 is YFSETQ. The CDR3 protein is CASSERGRVEQYF. Here the CDR3 DNA reads TGCGCCAGCAGTGAGCGGGGTCGGGTCGAGCAGTACTTC.

V is TRBV11-2 and J is TRBJ2-5; D is undetermined. Trimming removed 5 bases from V and 7 bases from J, with 11 bases in between. The CDR3 consists of 12 residues. The germline V gene has CDR1 SGHAT and CDR2 FQNNGV. This CDR3 is CASSPDQVTQYF. The DNA of the CDR3 is TGTGCCAGCAGCCCCGACCAGGTGACCCAGTACTTC.

The V and J genes are TRBV7-6 and TRBJ2-7; TRBD2 is a possible D gene (6 bases). V shed 4 bases and J shed 7 bases, with 17 bases lying between them. CDR1 and CDR2 from the germline V gene are SGHVS and FNYEAQ. This CDR3 spans 14 amino acids. In DNA, the CDR3 is TGTGCCAGCAGCTCACCCGGGACTGGTTTAGAGCAGTACTTC. This gives the protein CASSSPGTGLEQYF.

The chain is built from TRBV12-5 and TRBJ2-5; the D gene is possibly TRBD1 (6 bases). The CDR3 has 13 amino acids. V dropped 6 bases and J dropped 11 bases, with 19 bases sitting between them. Germline lookup yields CDR1 LGHNT and CDR2 FRNRAP. In nucleotides, the CDR3 is TGTGCTAGTGGGCAGGGGATTTCCTACGGGCAGTACTTC. This codes for CASGQGISYGQYF.

The chain uses TRBV7-2 and TRBJ2-7; perhaps TRBD1 as D (6 bases). The germline V and J ends were trimmed by 2 bases and 0 bases, with 20 bases remaining between them. Germline lookup yields CDR1 SGHTA and CDR2 FQGNSA. The CDR3 length is 18 residues. CDR3 loop: CASSLRGTSGQLSYEQYF. In nucleotides, the CDR3 is TGTGCCAGCAGCTTACGGGGTACCTCAGGACAGCTCTCCTACGAGCAGTACTTC.

This clonotype has a handful of counts. This chain uses TRBV12-3 or TRBV12-4 with TRBJ2-1; tentatively, D is TRBD1 or TRBD2 (7 bases each). The CDR3 is 15 residues long. Trimming left V 6 bases short and J 9 bases short, with 21 bases between. The chain's CDR3 is CASSFQGGAVGEQFF. Here the CDR3 DNA reads TGTGCCAGCAGCTTCCAGGGGGGGGCTGTAGGTGAGCAGTTCTTC.

This clonotype showed up just a few times. The CDR3 DNA follows: TGTGCCAGCAGCCAAGGGAGGGGACAGGTGTCCAAGGATACGCAGTATTTT. It encodes CASSQGRGQVSKDTQYF. This chain connects TRBV14 to TRBJ2-3; 8 bases agree with TRBD1. After removal of 1 base from V and 6 bases from J, the junction contained 12 bases not matched to a gene. The germline V gene encodes CDR1 SGHDN and CDR2 FVKESK. This CDR3 has 17 amino acids.

This clonotype occurred once. This chain joins TRBV6-5 and TRBJ2-7; D call uncertain. Germline assignment: CDR1 MNHEY and CDR2 SVGAGI. The CDR3 totals 12 residues. V was trimmed by 2 bases and J by 6 bases, leaving 8 bases between them. This chain's CDR3 is CASSYDGREQYF. The CDR3 DNA follows: TGTGCCAGCAGTTACGACGGGCGCGAGCAGTACTTC.

This clonotype was seen only a few times. The CDR3 loop reads CSARDEASLSYNEQFF. The DNA for the CDR3 is TGCAGTGCTAGAGATGAGGCTAGCCTCTCCTACAATGAGCAGTTCTTC. The rearrangement joins TRBV20-1 to TRBJ2-1; tentative D call: TRBD2 (5 bases). CDR1 is DFQATT, CDR2 SNEGSKA, per germline (reference sequence). Trimming stripped 0 bases from V and 0 bases from J, with 12 bases between. The CDR3 spans 16 residues.

The V and J genes are TRBV12-3 or TRBV12-4 and TRBJ1-2; perhaps TRBD1 as D (6 bases). The germline V and J ends were trimmed by 6 bases and 2 bases, with 13 bases remaining between them. This CDR3 is 14 amino acids long. The chain's CDR3 is CASRRGGGNYGYTF. CDR3 bases: TGTGCCAGCAGGCGCGGAGGGGGGAACTATGGCTACACCTTC.

The rearrangement links TRBV12-3 or TRBV12-4 to TRBJ1-1, with D uncertain. V lost 0 bases and J lost 11, with 13 bases in between. The CDR3 length is 13 residues. The CDR3 bases are TGTGCCAGCAGTTTAGCGCCGGGTTTTCATGCTTTCTTT. It codes for CASSLAPGFHAFF.

This clonotype was seen a single time. This chain links TRBV28 with TRBJ2-1; D not resolved. The CDR3 is 15 residues long. The V and J ends lost 5 bases and 5 bases respectively, with 16 bases between them. CDR1 and CDR2 from the germline V gene are MDHEN and SYDVKM. DNA of the CDR3: TGTGCCAGCAGTCCGGTTGGAAGTTATCACAATGAGCAGTTCTTC. This gives the protein CASSPVGSYHNEQFF.

The V and J genes are TRBV5-5 and TRBJ2-3; unclear D gene. This CDR3 is 15 amino acids long. Per germline, CDR1 SGHKS and CDR2 YYEKEE (reference sequence). V lost 1 base and J lost 2, with 11 bases in between. CDR3 in amino acids: CASSLLVGSTDTQYF. The CDR3 nucleotides read TGTGCCAGCAGCTTGTTGGTGGGATCCACAGATACGCAGTATTTT.

On this clonotype: One end of the junction fails to match germline, which may point to a read error. V is TRBV11-1 and J is TRBJ1-1, with D maybe TRBD1 (5 bases). The CDR3 length is 15 residues. Germline V gene data show CDR1 as SGHAT and CDR2 as FQDESV (reference sequence). The DNA of the CDR3 is TGTGCCAGCAGCTTAGACGGGGCAGAGAACGCTGAAGCTTTCTTT. Translated, it gives CASSLDGAENAEAFF.

A few counts support this clonotype. The V and J genes are TRBV9 and TRBJ2-1; D unresolved. Per germline, CDR1 SGDLS and CDR2 YYNGEE. The germline V and J ends were trimmed by 0 bases and 8 bases, with 6 bases remaining between them. This CDR3 is 12 amino acids long. The CDR3 DNA reads as TGTGCCAGCAGCGTAGTTGCCCATGAGCAGTTCTTC. Its protein is CASSVVAHEQFF.

This clonotype was counted only a few times. V gene TRBV20-1 combines with J gene TRBJ1-2, with D uncertain. The V gene's germline CDR1 is DFQATT and CDR2 SNEGSKA (reference sequence). V was trimmed by 2 bases and J by 2 bases, leaving 9 bases between them. The CDR3 runs 13 residues. This CDR3 reads CSARIRENYGYTF. As DNA, the CDR3 is TGCAGTGCTAGAATCCGGGAAAACTATGGCTACACCTTC.

Notes on this clonotype: The germline gene is not matched at one end of the junction; a read error may be the cause. The rearrangement links TRBV11-1 to TRBJ2-1, with D possibly TRBD2 on 6 matching bases. CDR1 and CDR2 from the germline V gene are SGHAT and FQDESV (reference sequence). There are 13 residues in the CDR3. The CDR3 coding sequence is TGTGCCTGCAGCCAGACTAGAAGGGCTGAGCAGTTCTTC. It codes for CACSQTRRAEQFF.